These 8 T cell receptor beta chains were all obtained from the same sample, sequenced in a study of blood T cell repertoires in COVID-19. Assay used: immunoSEQ multiplex PCR; TCRdb lists only in-frame clones, some missing. Of tens of thousands of clones listed, 75% to 95% were seen once; the top ten hold approximately 2.1%. What was sequenced was peripheral blood. The source is a man in his sixties with acute or convalescent COVID-19.

The chain employs TRBV19 and TRBJ1-6, with 8 nucleotides matching TRBD1. This CDR3 is built from 12 residues. J lost 15 bases, V lost 6 bases, and 7 bases had no gene match. The germline V gene encodes CDR1 LNHDA and CDR2 SQIVND (reference sequence). The CDR3 is CASRRDRTSLHF. CDR3 bases: TGTGCCAGTAGGAGGGACAGGACTAGCCTCCACTTT.

This chain links TRBV18 with TRBJ2-5; D may be TRBD1 (6 bases). Germline-derived CDR1 and CDR2 are KGHSH and LQKENI. V shed 3 bases and J shed 10 bases, with 15 bases lying between them. This CDR3 has 13 residues. The CDR3 here is CASSPKEQGNQYF. The CDR3 DNA reads TGTGCCAGCTCACCGAAGGAACAGGGTAACCAGTACTTC.

The chain links TRBV7-2 to TRBJ2-7; TRBD1 might be the D (5 bases). Trimming removed 3 bases at V and 0 bases at J, with 12 bases between. Looked up from germline, CDR1 is SGHTA and CDR2 is FQGNSA. The CDR3 consists of 15 residues. In nucleotides, the CDR3 is TGTGCCAGCAGCTTCGACAGACAAAGCTCCTACGAGCAGTACTTC. Its translation: CASSFDRQSSYEQYF.

This sequence joins TRBV29-1 and TRBJ1-2, with D perhaps TRBD1 (5 bases). The CDR3 has 16 amino acids. The germline V gene has CDR1 SQVTM and CDR2 ANQGSEA. The germline V and J ends were trimmed by 8 bases and 1 base, with 23 bases remaining between them. In nucleotides, the CDR3 is TGCAGCCGGGGGGGGTCAGGACGCCTTAATAACTATGGCTACACCTTC. As protein: CSRGGSGRLNNYGYTF.

The chain is built from TRBV19 and TRBJ1-4; a possible D gene is TRBD1 (6 bases). Germline assignment: CDR1 LNHDA and CDR2 SQIVND (reference sequence). V lost 9 bases and J lost 2, with 19 bases in between. The CDR3 extends over 16 amino acids. The CDR3 bases are TGTGCCAGCGGGGACACCCCCAAGAGGACTAATGAAAAACTGTTTTTT. Encoded protein: CASGDTPKRTNEKLFF.

The CDR3 DNA reads TGTGCCAGCAGTGTTGGAAAAAGCCCCGGGACAGCGAACACTGAAGCTTTCTTT. Protein product: CASSVGKSPGTANTEAFF. V and J are TRBV2 and TRBJ1-1, with 7 positions matching TRBD1. With 4 bases clipped from V and 1 base from J, the junction kept 15 bases outside the gene matches. CDR1 and CDR2 from the germline V gene are SNHLY and FYNNEI. The CDR3 runs to 18 residues. The whole variable domain, remainder taken from reference TRBV2 and TRBJ1-1, is EPEVTQTPSHQVTQMGQEVILRCVPISNHLYFYWYRQILGQKVEFLVSFYNNEISEKSEIFDDQFSVERPDGSNFTLKIRSTKLEDSAMYFCASSVGKSPGTANTEAFFGQGTRLTVV.

This chain connects TRBV18 to TRBJ1-5, with a possible D match to TRBD1 (6 bases). V was trimmed by 1 base and J by 1 base, leaving 11 bases between them. The CDR3 runs to 16 residues. Germline V gene sequence: CDR1 KGHSH, CDR2 LQKENI. The CDR3, as DNA: TGTGCCAGCTCACCACGTGTCCAGGGGAGCAATCAGCCCCAGCATTTT. Translating it yields CASSPRVQGSNQPQHF.

The gene calls are TRBV5-6 and TRBJ2-5, with a possible D match to TRBD2 (6 bases). V was pared by 5 bases and J by 1 base, with 9 bases between. CDR3 length: 13 residues. CDR1 and CDR2 from the germline V gene are SGHDT and YYEEEE. The CDR3: CASRGGSQETQYF. In DNA, the CDR3 is TGTGCCAGCAGGGGGGGTAGCCAAGAGACCCAGTACTTC. The whole variable domain, remainder taken from reference TRBV5-6 and TRBJ2-5, is DAGVTQSPTHLIKTRGQQVTLRCSPKSGHDTVSWYQQALGQGPQFIFQYYEEEERQRGNFPDRFSGHQFPNYSSELNVNALLLGDSALYLCASRGGSQETQYFGPGTRLLVL.